This is a list of T cell receptor beta chains from one sample in a study of memory CD4+ T cells and cytomegalovirus serostatus. The assay was immunoSEQ multiplex PCR, and TCRdb's table has in-frame clones only and misses some. The sample records around 50,000 clones, 78% being singletons. Sequenced: memory CD4+ T cells from blood. These receptors came from an adult in good health and CMV-seronegative. The CDR3 runs from the conserved cysteine through the conserved F or W. D genes are given only for firm matches. Not every row has a clone size; where given, it reads once, few, many or a size class.

D gene	V gene	CDR3 length	clone size	CDR3 protein
.	TRBV6-5	14	.	CASSYSSKRDIQYF
TRBD2	TRBV7-3	14	.	CASSAGDVINEQFF
TRBD1	TRBV28	14	.	CASRRQGEVYEQYF
.	TRBV9	17	.	CASSPLVVNINTGELFF
.	TRBV29-1	13	.	CSVWGTNTGELFF
TRBD1	TRBV7-9	18	.	CASSSDRVTGGLVTEAFF
.	TRBV5-4	16	.	CASSTPSRTGQETQYF
.	TRBV28	15	.	CASSLITGLYQPQHF
.	TRBV28	15	.	CASSSLGHEAYEQYF
.	TRBV5-1	15	.	CASSLVESSYNEQFF
TRBD1	TRBV6-5	16	few	CASGLGRTGALYEQYF
.	TRBV2	16	few	CASSEGGPGANEKLFF
.	TRBV11-2	13	.	CASSLDNGGRAFF
.	TRBV5-4	14	medium-sized	CASSLAGEDYGYTF
TRBD2	TRBV28	14	.	CASSYSSGPGWAYF
.	TRBV2	16	once	CASSSTERRSNQPQHF
.	TRBV14	16	.	CASSQWSPTNTGELFF
.	TRBV30	13	.	CAWKGGSNQPQHF
TRBD1	TRBV11-2	12	medium-sized	CASSPGQGILFF
.	TRBV28	16	.	CASTPGGGGSNQPQHF
TRBD1	TRBV9	15	.	CASSLTGGFTGELFF
TRBD1	TRBV2	15	.	CASSEPRTGSYGQYF
.	TRBV7-3	14	.	CASSSRTAYNEQFF
.	TRBV2	11	.	CASSRGNTIYF
.	TRBV28	13	.	CASSFPGFGTQYF
.	TRBV9	15	.	CASSVVPSPNVEQYF
.	TRBV7-2	13	.	CASSLEDKNIQYF
TRBD1	TRBV6-1	16	.	CASSEMGQGASYEQYF
.	TRBV11-3	16	.	CASSLEGLRGYNEQFF
.	TRBV13	16	.	CASSLERQAYQETQYF
TRBD1	TRBV30	12	.	CAWDRGLYGYTF
.	TRBV11-2	16	.	CASSPRGASNTGELFF
.	TRBV15	17	.	CATSRGGGGVLTDTQYF
.	TRBV29-1	13	.	CSVGGGLSNEQFF
TRBD2	TRBV19	13	.	CARGLAGVDTQYF
TRBD1	TRBV27	15	few	CASRQLDRGPTEAFF
.	TRBV5-8	16	.	CASSLDLRPAIYEQYF
.	TRBV28	14	once	CASNTRRAIYEQYF